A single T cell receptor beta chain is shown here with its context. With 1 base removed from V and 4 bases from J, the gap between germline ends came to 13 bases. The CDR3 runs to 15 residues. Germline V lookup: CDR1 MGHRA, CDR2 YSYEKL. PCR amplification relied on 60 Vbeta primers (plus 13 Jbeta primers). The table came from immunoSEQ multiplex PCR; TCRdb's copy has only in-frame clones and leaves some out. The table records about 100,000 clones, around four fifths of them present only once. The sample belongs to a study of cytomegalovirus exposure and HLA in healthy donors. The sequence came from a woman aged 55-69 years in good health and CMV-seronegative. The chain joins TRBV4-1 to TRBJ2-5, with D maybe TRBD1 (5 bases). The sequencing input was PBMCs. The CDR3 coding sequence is TGCGCCAGCAGCCAAGGTGTAGGGGCCGGAGAGACCCAGTACTTC. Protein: CASSQGVGAGETQYF.